These 31 T cell receptor beta chains were all obtained from the same sample, sequenced in a study of identical twins. A single record per CDR3 protein comes from TCRdb applying MiXCR to the 5' RACE reads. Among under 250,000 distinct CDR3 sequences, 12% were seen once, and the ten largest hold 3.5% to 5%. These same records also appear under a second study, on yellow fever vaccine responses in identical twins.

Sample: memory (CD45RO+) T cells sorted from blood. The receptor set was obtained from a woman in her late teens or twenties in good health.

This clonotype appeared many times. The chain recombines TRBV24-1 with TRBJ2-2; D may be TRBD1 (6 bases). The germline CDR1 and CDR2 sequences are KGHDR and SFDVKD. CDR3 length: 15 amino acids. The ends were cut back, 3 bases at V and 4 bases at J, with 11 bases in the middle. CDR3 in amino acids: CATSDQGRTTGELFF. The CDR3 bases are TGTGCCACCAGTGATCAGGGGAGAACCACCGGGGAGCTGTTTTTT.

This chain connects TRBV5-6 to TRBJ2-7; 13 bases match TRBD2. The V segment lost 3 bases and the J segment 6 bases; nucleotides outside the gene matches: 15. The CDR3 totals 18 residues. The V gene's germline CDR1 is SGHDT and CDR2 YYEEEE. In DNA form, the CDR3 reads TGTGCCAGCAGCTCTCCAGGACAGGGACTAGCGGGACTTCGCGAGCAGTACTTC. Its translation: CASSSPGQGLAGLREQYF.

J is TRBJ2-3 and V is TRBV20-1; 11 nucleotides line up with TRBD2. Trimming cost V 6 bases and J 6 bases; bases outside gene matches: 11. CDR3 length: 15 amino acids. The germline gives CDR1 DFQATT, CDR2 SNEGSKA (reference sequence). Here the CDR3 reads CSAVLSGGASDTQYF. In nucleotides, the CDR3 is TGCAGTGCCGTCCTTAGCGGGGGGGCTTCGGATACGCAGTATTTT.

This chain joins TRBV9 and TRBJ2-1, with TRBD2 matching 9 bases. V shed 4 bases, J shed 10 bases, and the junction held 12 bases outside the gene matches. Germline CDR1 and CDR2: SGDLS and YYNGEE. The CDR3 has 15 amino acids. The CDR3 region has the DNA TGTGCCAGCAGCCCACATGTCGGCGGGGGGGCCGAGCAGTTCTTC. This translates into CASSPHVGGGAEQFF.

This clonotype was observed many times. V usage is TRBV4-1 and J usage is TRBJ2-7; D is possibly TRBD2 (5 bases). Trimming took off 0 bases at V and 3 bases at J, with 15 bases between the two ends. This CDR3 comprises 16 residues. Looked up from germline, CDR1 is MGHRA and CDR2 is YSYEKL. The CDR3 sequence is CASSQDQLTSVYEQYF. The DNA of the CDR3 is TGCGCCAGCAGCCAAGATCAGCTCACTAGTGTCTACGAGCAGTACTTC.

V usage is TRBV11-2 and J usage is TRBJ2-2; no definite D call. Germline lookup yields CDR1 SGHAT and CDR2 FQNNGV. The V and J ends lost 6 bases and 3 bases respectively, with 14 bases between them. The CDR3 is 15 amino acids. CDR3 nucleotide sequence: TGTGCCAGCAGACCACAAGTACCTTACACCGGGGAGCTGTTTTTT. It is translated as CASRPQVPYTGELFF.

This clonotype was seen only a few times. The chain employs TRBV7-2 and TRBJ2-1; TRBD2 matches 10 bases. There are 16 residues in the CDR3. With 1 base clipped from V and 5 bases from J, the junction kept 5 bases outside the gene matches. Germline V gives CDR1 SGHTA, CDR2 FQGNSA. The CDR3 sequence is CASSLVVLAGNNEQFF. The CDR3 DNA follows: TGTGCCAGCAGCTTAGTGGTACTAGCGGGAAACAATGAGCAGTTCTTC.

This chain links TRBV7-9 with TRBJ2-1, with 10 bases aligning to TRBD2. The germline CDR1 and CDR2 sequences are SEHNR and FQNEAQ (reference sequence). This CDR3 is built from 16 residues. V trimming: 3 bases; J trimming: 5 bases; junction bases outside the gene matches: 7. This chain's CDR3 is CASSFGSGRADNEQFF. The CDR3 bases are TGTGCCAGCAGCTTCGGGAGCGGGAGGGCTGACAATGAGCAGTTCTTC. The full variable domain, in which reference TRBV7-9 and TRBJ2-1 provide the parts outside the CDR3, is DTGVSQNPRHKITKRGQNVTFRCDPISEHNRLYWYRQTLGQGPEFLTYFQNEAQLEKSRLLSDRFSAERPKGSFSTLEIQRTEQGDSAMYLCASSFGSGRADNEQFFGPGTRLTVL.

The chain is built from TRBV5-1 and TRBJ2-7; the match to TRBD1 covers 7 bases. Germline V CDR1 and CDR2: SGHRS, YFSETQ. This CDR3 contains 19 residues. Losses at the gene ends were 0 bases for V and 2 bases for J; bases not matched to a gene: 17. The CDR3 sequence is CASSLEPNPPTGFAYEQYF. The CDR3 bases are TGCGCCAGCAGCTTGGAGCCCAACCCCCCGACAGGGTTTGCCTACGAGCAGTACTTC.

This clonotype was detected a few times. The chain has TRBV6-2 or TRBV6-3 and TRBJ2-6, with D possibly matching TRBD2 (5 bases). Per the germline V gene, CDR1 is MNHEY and CDR2 is SVGEGT. Trimming took 4 bases from V and 0 from J, leaving 22 bases between them. The CDR3 runs to 20 residues. CDR3 sequence reads: CASSFRGVGDSLSGANVLTF. The CDR3 region has the DNA TGTGCCAGCAGTTTCCGGGGTGTTGGGGATTCCCTCTCTGGGGCCAACGTCCTGACTTTC.

This clonotype has only a few counts. The rearrangement uses TRBV12-3 or TRBV12-4 and TRBJ1-2; D is unclear. V was trimmed by 0 bases and J by 0 bases, leaving 8 bases between them. The CDR3 runs to 15 residues. The CDR3 here is CASSLAPATNYGYTF. The CDR3 nucleotides read TGTGCCAGCAGTTTAGCGCCCGCAACTAACTATGGCTACACCTTC.

This CDR3 reads CASSKTGKGSYEQYF. CDR3 DNA sequence: TGTGCCAGCAGCAAGACAGGGAAGGGGAGCTACGAGCAGTACTTC. The chain is built from TRBV21-1 and TRBJ2-7; TRBD1, the table's D call, lacks a check against the DNA. TRBV21-1 is a documented pseudogene. The CDR3 contains 15 residues.

This clonotype was found many times. The genes are TRBV5-1 and TRBJ2-1, with D perhaps TRBD2 (5 bases). Per the germline V gene, CDR1 is SGHRS and CDR2 is YFSETQ. CDR3 length: 15 amino acids. The V and J ends lost 0 bases and 7 bases respectively, with 14 bases between them. CDR3 DNA: TGCGCCAGCAGCTTGGTCCTTGGTAGCGCTAATGAGCAGTTCTTC. It is translated as CASSLVLGSANEQFF.

V usage is TRBV6-2 or TRBV6-3 and J usage is TRBJ2-1, with 9 bases lining up with TRBD2. V lost 6 bases and J lost 7; bases outside the gene matches: 16. The germline V gene has CDR1 MNHEY and CDR2 SVGEGT. The CDR3 consists of 17 residues. The CDR3 loop is CASSYREREEFNNEQFF. In DNA, the CDR3 is TGTGCCAGCAGCTACCGGGAGCGGGAGGAATTTAATAATGAGCAGTTCTTC.

The sample holds many counts of this clonotype. The rearrangement joins TRBV5-1 to TRBJ2-1; 10 positions agree with TRBD2. CDR1 is SGHRS, CDR2 YFSETQ, per germline. V dropped 4 bases and J dropped 4; count of bases not matched to a gene: 5. This CDR3 has 15 amino acids. CDR3 sequence reads: CASSVAGGAYNEQFF. The CDR3 nucleotides are TGCGCCAGCAGCGTAGCGGGGGGAGCGTACAATGAGCAGTTCTTC.

This clonotype occurred many times. V and J are TRBV7-3 and TRBJ2-1; tentative D call: TRBD2 (6 bases). V was shortened by 1 base and J by 2 bases, with 9 bases between the two germline ends. CDR3 length: 15 residues. CDR1 is SGHTA, CDR2 FQGTGA, per germline. CDR3 region: CASSLRLAAYNEQFF. CDR3 nucleotides: TGTGCCAGCAGCTTAAGATTAGCGGCCTACAATGAGCAGTTCTTC.

The chain links TRBV7-3 to TRBJ2-5, with 10 bases matching TRBD2. Germline V gene data show CDR1 as SGHTA and CDR2 as FQGTGA. The CDR3 contains 15 residues. After removal of 8 bases from V and 3 bases from J, the junction contained 9 bases not matched to a gene. The CDR3 DNA reads TGTGCCAGCTCTAGCGGGGGCCGGAGGGAAGAGACCCAGTACTTC. It is translated as CASSSGGRREETQYF. Filled out from reference TRBV7-3 and TRBJ2-5, the complete variable domain reads GAGVSQTPSNKVTEKGKYVELRCDPISGHTALYWYRQSLGQGPEFLIYFQGTGAADDSGLPNDRFFAVRPEGSVSTLKIQRTERGDSAVYLCASSSGGRREETQYFGPGTRLLVL.

The rearrangement uses TRBV21-1 and TRBJ2-1; TRBD2, the D gene given by the table, was not confirmed from the DNA. TRBV21-1 is a recognized pseudogene. CDR3 length: 17 residues. In DNA, the CDR3 is TGTGCCAGCAGCAAACCAAGCGGGAGGCCCCCTCTCAATGAGCAGTTCTTC. Translated, it gives CASSKPSGRPPLNEQFF.

V usage is TRBV12-3 or TRBV12-4 and J usage is TRBJ2-5; possibly TRBD2 for D (5 bases). Trimming stripped 8 bases from V and 4 bases from J, with 26 bases between. The CDR3 consists of 17 residues. The CDR3, as DNA: TGTGCCAGCTGTTCTCTTTCTCGTGTGTTAGGGAGAGAGACCCAGTACTTC. Translation: CASCSLSRVLGRETQYF.

This chain uses TRBV20-1 with TRBJ1-1, with D perhaps TRBD1 (6 bases). V shed 3 bases and J shed 1 base, with 12 bases lying between them. The CDR3 loop spans 14 amino acids. Germline assignment: CDR1 DFQATT and CDR2 SNEGSKA (reference sequence). Written as DNA, the CDR3 is TGCAGTGCTAGTCGTGGACAGTGGAACACTGAAGCTTTCTTT. It translates to CSASRGQWNTEAFF.

This clonotype was found a few times. The rearrangement links TRBV6-2 or TRBV6-3 to TRBJ2-5; D possibly corresponds to TRBD2 (6 bases). The CDR3 covers 15 residues. Per germline, CDR1 MNHEY and CDR2 SVGEGT. V was cut by 8 bases and J by 5 bases, with 21 bases left in between. This CDR3 reads CASGSPASGGETQYF. The CDR3 DNA follows: TGTGCCAGCGGATCTCCGGCCTCCGGGGGTGAGACCCAGTACTTC.

The chain recombines TRBV29-1 with TRBJ2-3, with D perhaps matching TRBD1 (6 bases). Trimming pared 5 bases from V and 4 bases from J, leaving 13 bases between. Germline V CDR1 and CDR2: SQVTM, ANQGSEA. This CDR3 contains 13 residues. The CDR3 protein is CSVTTGPADTQYF. CDR3 sequence (DNA): TGCAGCGTTACTACAGGGCCCGCAGATACGCAGTATTTT.

This clonotype turned up a few times. This chain joins TRBV14 and TRBJ2-3; D is unresolved. Germline CDR1 and CDR2: SGHDN and FVKESK. Trimming shortened V by 11 bases and J by 6 bases, and 9 bases separated the two germline ends. There are 10 residues in the CDR3. In nucleotides, the CDR3 is TGTGCCTTACTATCGGATACGCAGTATTTT. Translating it yields CALLSDTQYF.

The chain is built from TRBV11-2 and TRBJ1-1, with 8 bases that match TRBD1. Germline V gene sequence: CDR1 SGHAT, CDR2 FQNNGV. With V trimmed by 5 bases and J by 1 base, 12 bases remained unmatched. The CDR3 totals 17 residues. The DNA for the CDR3 is TGTGCCAGCAGCCAACACCCCTCTACAGGGGGGAACACTGAAGCTTTCTTT. Translation gives CASSQHPSTGGNTEAFF.

The chain is built from TRBV20-1 and TRBJ2-5; 11 bases are a match to TRBD2. The CDR3 is 13 amino acids. Germline V gene sequence: CDR1 DFQATT, CDR2 SNEGSKA (reference sequence). V dropped 7 bases and J dropped 4; count of bases not matched to a gene: 5. CDR3 in DNA: TGCAGTGGCCGAGGACTAGCGGGAGAGACCCAGTACTTC. Protein product: CSGRGLAGETQYF.

The V call is TRBV9, the J call TRBJ2-3, with D possibly matching TRBD2 (5 bases). Trimming shortened V by 4 bases and J by 2 bases, and 17 bases separated the two germline ends. This CDR3 comprises 16 residues. Germline CDR1 and CDR2: SGDLS and YYNGEE. The CDR3 region is CASSPSHSGYTDTQYF. The CDR3 DNA is TGTGCCAGCAGCCCATCCCACAGCGGATACACAGATACGCAGTATTTT.

This clonotype was picked up a small number of times. This sequence joins TRBV2 and TRBJ2-5; D gene ambiguous. The CDR3 is 14 residues long. The V end lost 1 base, the J end lost 1 base, and 7 bases lay between the germline ends. The germline V gene encodes CDR1 SNHLY and CDR2 FYNNEI. The CDR3 DNA reads as TGTGCCAGCAGTGAAGATACGATCCAAGAGACCCAGTACTTC. Encoded protein: CASSEDTIQETQYF. Together with reference TRBV2 and TRBJ2-5, the CDR3 gives the full variable domain: EPEVTQTPSHQVTQMGQEVILRCVPISNHLYFYWYRQILGQKVEFLVSFYNNEISEKSEIFDDQFSVERPDGSNFTLKIRSTKLEDSAMYFCASSEDTIQETQYFGPGTRLLVL.

The chain employs TRBV24-1 and TRBJ1-2, with D possibly TRBD1 on 6 matching bases. CDR1 is KGHDR and CDR2 is SFDVKD in the germline V gene. This CDR3 has 15 amino acids. V lost 0 bases, J lost 6 bases, and 13 bases lay in between. The CDR3 is CATSDLDRPLDGYTF. CDR3 in DNA: TGTGCCACCAGTGATTTGGACAGGCCCCTCGATGGCTACACCTTC.

The sample holds many counts of this clonotype. The chain is built from TRBV6-1 and TRBJ2-5, with D hard to call. V was shortened by 7 bases and J by 3 bases, with 18 bases between the two germline ends. The CDR3 length is 15 residues. Per the germline V gene, CDR1 is MNHNS and CDR2 is SASEGT. CDR3 sequence: CASTQSTRKEETQYF. CDR3 nucleotides: TGTGCCAGCACCCAAAGTACGCGGAAGGAAGAGACCCAGTACTTC.

The chain recombines TRBV12-3 or TRBV12-4 with TRBJ2-7; D not resolved. The CDR3 sequence is 12 residues long. V gave up 3 bases and J gave up 4 bases, with 7 bases separating them. In DNA, the CDR3 is TGTGCCAGCAGTTTCAGCTTTTACGAGCAGTACTTC. Its protein is CASSFSFYEQYF.

Worth noting for this clonotype: Sequence at one end of the junction differs from germline and may be a read error. V usage is TRBV28 and J usage is TRBJ2-3; 7 bases align to TRBD1. In germline, CDR1 is MDHEN, CDR2 SYDVKM. The CDR3 contains 18 residues. The CDR3 is CAISLIMSRGRMSDTQYF. Written as DNA, the CDR3 is TGTGCCATCAGTTTAATAATGAGTAGGGGGCGTATGTCAGATACGCAGTATTTT.